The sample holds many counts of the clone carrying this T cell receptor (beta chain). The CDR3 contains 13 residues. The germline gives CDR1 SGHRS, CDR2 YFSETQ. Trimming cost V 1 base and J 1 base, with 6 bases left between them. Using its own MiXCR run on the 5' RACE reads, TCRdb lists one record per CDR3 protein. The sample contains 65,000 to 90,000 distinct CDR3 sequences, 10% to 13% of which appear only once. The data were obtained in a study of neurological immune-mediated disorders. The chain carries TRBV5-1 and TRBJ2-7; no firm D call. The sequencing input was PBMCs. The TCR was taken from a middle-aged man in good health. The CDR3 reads CASSLTESYEQYF. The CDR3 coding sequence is TGCGCCAGCAGCTTGACAGAATCCTACGAGCAGTACTTC.